The 9 T cell receptor beta chains below come from one sample, sequenced in a study of T cell changes during pregnancy in multiple sclerosis. Using immunoSEQ multiplex PCR, the repertoire was profiled, and TCRdb retains in-frame clones only, with some absent. The table shows 95,000 to 110,000 clones, with around 92% occurring only once. Here the sequenced sample was peripheral blood, taken in the third trimester of pregnancy. Source of these receptors: a female donor in good health, enrolled as a control in a pregnancy study.

The gene calls are TRBV27 and TRBJ2-7, with 9 bases fitting TRBD1. The CDR3 is 13 amino acids. CDR1 MNHEY and CDR2 SMNVEV come from the germline V gene (reference sequence). With 4 bases clipped from V and 7 bases from J, the junction kept 5 bases outside the gene matches. The CDR3 coding sequence is TGTGCCAGCAGTTCGACAGGGGGTTGGGAGCAGTACTTC. Translating it yields CASSSTGGWEQYF.

V is TRBV9 and J is TRBJ1-1; possible D gene TRBD1, 6 bases. The germline V and J ends were trimmed by 4 bases and 3 bases, with 10 bases remaining between them. The CDR3 length is 13 residues. The germline gives CDR1 SGDLS, CDR2 YYNGEE. For the CDR3, the DNA is TGTGCCAGCAGCACCACAGGGCACACTGAAGCTTTCTTT. This gives the protein CASSTTGHTEAFF.

The chain employs TRBV4-3 and TRBJ2-5; 10 bases are shared with TRBD1. The CDR3 is 16 amino acids. J lost 5 bases, V lost 3 bases, and 9 bases had no gene match. Germline loops: CDR1 LGHNA, CDR2 YSLEER. CDR3 residues: CASSHWDRGVRETQYF. The CDR3 DNA follows: TGCGCCAGCAGCCACTGGGACAGGGGAGTACGGGAGACCCAGTACTTC.

The chain couples TRBV4-3 to TRBJ2-6; D is perhaps TRBD2 (7 bases). CDR1 is LGHNA and CDR2 is YSLEER in the germline V gene. The CDR3 is 17 residues long. V lost 0 bases, J lost 2 bases, and 11 bases lay in between. DNA of the CDR3: TGCGCCAGCAGCCAAGAATGGGAGGGGGCTGGGGCCAACGTCCTGACTTTC. It specifies CASSQEWEGAGANVLTF.

This chain connects TRBV7-2 to TRBJ1-2; no clear D gene. V shed 6 bases and J shed 2 bases, with 16 bases lying between them. The CDR3 length is 15 residues. Germline V gene data show CDR1 as SGHTA and CDR2 as FQGNSA. The CDR3 loop reads CASSAASLENYGYTF. The CDR3 region has the DNA TGTGCCAGCAGTGCGGCATCCCTCGAGAACTATGGCTACACCTTC.

The sample holds one count of this clone. The chain recombines TRBV15 with TRBJ2-3, with a possible D match to TRBD2 (7 bases). There are 14 residues in the CDR3. Per the germline V gene, CDR1 is LNHNV and CDR2 is YYDKDF (reference sequence). V lost 5 bases and J lost 3, with 12 bases in between. The DNA for the CDR3 is TGTGCCACCAGCGCGGGGGCGTTGACAGATACGCAGTATTTT. Translating gives CATSAGALTDTQYF.

The chain couples TRBV7-3 to TRBJ1-6, with 9 bases fitting TRBD1. Looked up from germline, CDR1 is SGHTA and CDR2 is FQGTGA. The CDR3 has 13 amino acids. The V segment lost 3 bases and the J segment 9 bases; nucleotides outside the gene matches: 0. CDR3 in amino acids: CASSLDRGSPLHF. CDR3 DNA sequence: TGTGCCAGCAGCTTGGACAGGGGTTCACCCCTCCACTTT. The entire variable domain, with the rest obtained from reference TRBV7-3 and TRBJ1-6, is as follows: GAGVSQTPSNKVTEKGKYVELRCDPISGHTALYWYRQSLGQGPEFLIYFQGTGAADDSGLPNDRFFAVRPEGSVSTLKIQRTERGDSAVYLCASSLDRGSPLHFGNGTRLTVT.

The rearrangement joins TRBV5-6 to TRBJ1-3; D is unclear. The germline CDR1 and CDR2 sequences are SGHDT and YYEEEE. With 5 bases removed from V and 0 bases from J, the gap between germline ends came to 9 bases. CDR3 length: 14 amino acids. CDR3 sequence: CASRNLSSGNTIYF. DNA for the CDR3: TGTGCCAGCAGAAATTTGAGCTCTGGAAACACCATATATTTT.

The chain recombines TRBV19 with TRBJ1-4; 8 bases align to TRBD1. The CDR3 covers 13 residues. V lost 10 bases, J lost 4 bases, and 5 bases stayed unmatched. CDR1 is LNHDA and CDR2 is SQIVND in the germline V gene (reference sequence). The CDR3 sequence: CATLDRVNEKLFF. The CDR3 nucleotides are TGTGCCACCCTGGACAGGGTTAATGAAAAACTGTTTTTT.